This TCR beta chain was recorded in a study of T cell changes during pregnancy in multiple sclerosis. Assay: immunoSEQ multiplex PCR; the TCRdb copy retains only in-frame clones and omits some. The sample gives 25,000 to 35,000 clones, under 95% of which show up once; 6% to 6.5% is in the top ten. J gave up 5 bases and V 0 bases, and 2 bases lay outside the gene matches. The length of the CDR3 is 13 residues. Germline V gene lookup returns CDR1 SGHRS and CDR2 YFSETQ. The material sequenced was CD8+ T cells from peripheral blood mononuclear cells, taken before pregnancy. The sequence was collected from a female donor with multiple sclerosis, enrolled in a pregnancy study. This chain joins TRBV5-1 and TRBJ2-7; TRBD1 agrees at 7 bases. CDR3 DNA: TGCGCCAGCAGCTTGGACAGGGGCCACGAGCAGTACTTC. Translating it yields CASSLDRGHEQYF.